The T cell receptor (beta chain) under discussion was sequenced for a study of beta chain features in type 1 diabetes. In the study overall: Investigators examined approximately 100,000,000 sorted cells across all samples.

As to this clone: The antigen is not known.

Notes on the study in general: Across all four CD4+ subsets, people with type 1 diabetes showed modestly shorter TCRB CDR3s.

Isolated RNA was reverse transcribed in full, so expressed TCRB transcripts were sequenced. Produced via immunoSEQ multiplex PCR; TCRdb's table is partial and in-frame only. The data contain around 690,000 clones, roughly an eighth of them seen just once; the ten biggest clones take up roughly 0.12%. The V gene's germline CDR1 is SGHTA and CDR2 FQGNSA. V lost 5 bases and J lost 5, with 16 bases in between. This CDR3 has 14 residues. Material: naive CD4+ T cells from blood. This sequence originates from a man under 40 with type 1 diabetes. The chain joins TRBV7-2 to TRBJ2-7; perhaps TRBD1 as D (6 bases). The CDR3 here is CASSQTGEAHEQYF. CDR3 DNA sequence: TGTGCCAGCAGCCAGACAGGTGAAGCCCACGAGCAGTACTTC.